These 8 T cell receptor beta chains share one sample of origin, sequenced in a study of shared T cell receptors in the human thymus. Assay used: immunoSEQ multiplex PCR; TCRdb lists only in-frame clones, some missing. The profile shows hundreds of thousands of clones, approximately 80% of them singletons. The same sample was also studied in work on human thymus T cells.

The sample consisted of thymocytes. These receptor sequences come from a boy in the first two years of life with a congenital heart defect.

V and J are TRBV5-1 and TRBJ2-5; 8 bases line up with TRBD1. With 7 bases clipped from V and 4 bases from J, the junction kept 12 bases outside the gene matches. The CDR3 spans 15 residues. CDR1 is SGHRS, CDR2 YFSETQ, per germline. The CDR3 DNA sequence: TGCGCCAGCGGCCCAGGGGGCCACCCCGGAGAGACCCAGTACTTC. This gives the protein CASGPGGHPGETQYF.

The chain recombines TRBV5-1 with TRBJ2-1, with D unresolved. The V end lost 4 bases, the J end lost 7 bases, and 12 bases lay between the germline ends. The CDR3 loop spans 13 amino acids. Germline values: CDR1 SGHRS, CDR2 YFSETQ. CDR3 nucleotides: TGCGCCAGCAGCCCGACCGACGGGAATGAGCAGTTCTTC. This translates into CASSPTDGNEQFF.

The rearrangement links TRBV6-5 to TRBJ2-5; tentative D call: TRBD2 (6 bases). CDR1 and CDR2 from the germline V gene are MNHEY and SVGAGI. V was shortened by 6 bases and J by 1 base, with 15 bases between the two germline ends. The CDR3 extends over 15 amino acids. The CDR3, as DNA: TGTGCCAGCAGCCCCGGTGGGCGGGGCCAAGAGACCCAGTACTTC. This codes for CASSPGGRGQETQYF.

The chain is built from TRBV6-6 and TRBJ2-6; TRBD1 might be the D (6 bases). This CDR3 is built from 14 residues. The germline CDR1 and CDR2 sequences are MNHNY and SVGAGI (reference sequence). V was cut by 5 bases and J by 2 bases, with 7 bases left in between. CDR3 sequence reads: CASSHRAGANVLTF. The CDR3 nucleotides read TGTGCCAGCAGTCACAGGGCTGGGGCCAACGTCCTGACTTTC.

This rearrangement joins TRBV10-3 to TRBJ2-1, with TRBD1 as a possible D gene (5 bases). Trimming shortened V by 0 bases and J by 6 bases, and 12 bases separated the two germline ends. Germline-derived CDR1 and CDR2 are ENHRY and SYGVKD. The CDR3 runs to 15 residues. CDR3 sequence: CAISESNPRGNEQFF. CDR3 nucleotides: TGTGCCATCAGTGAGTCAAACCCTAGGGGCAATGAGCAGTTCTTC.

This chain uses TRBV14 with TRBJ2-7; D is perhaps TRBD1 (6 bases). Germline V gives CDR1 SGHDN, CDR2 FVKESK. V lost 1 base and J 1 base, leaving 17 bases between the germline ends. The CDR3 is made up of 17 amino acids. CDR3 sequence reads: CASSQAGGRGLSYEQYF. CDR3 DNA sequence: TGTGCCAGCAGCCAAGCTGGGGGCAGGGGTTTATCCTACGAGCAGTACTTC.

The chain joins TRBV4-3 to TRBJ2-1, with TRBD2 matching over 10 bases. Trimming removed 4 bases from V and 7 bases from J; junction bases left unmatched: 13. Germline assignment: CDR1 LGHNA and CDR2 YSLEER. The CDR3 runs to 17 residues. CDR3 region: CASSPWTSGLTWNEQFF. In nucleotides, the CDR3 is TGCGCCAGCAGCCCTTGGACTAGCGGCCTAACCTGGAATGAGCAGTTCTTC.

The rearrangement joins TRBV6-5 to TRBJ2-7; possible D gene TRBD1, 7 bases. This CDR3 comprises 15 residues. With 7 bases removed from V and 5 bases from J, the gap between germline ends came to 21 bases. CDR1 is MNHEY, CDR2 SVGAGI, per germline. CDR3: CASTSYGGGGDEQYF. The CDR3 bases are TGTGCCAGCACTAGTTATGGAGGGGGCGGGGACGAGCAGTACTTC.